This paragraph covers one T cell receptor (beta chain) sequence. Antigen specificity is unknown. Produced via immunoSEQ multiplex PCR; TCRdb's table is partial and in-frame only. The data hold tens of thousands of clones, with roughly 80% observed a single time. This record comes from a study of OX40 agonist ivuxolimab in advanced cancers. Study in general: Dose-escalation subjects each had hepatocellular carcinoma, melanoma, renal cell or head and neck cancer. Three patients had partial responses: one hepatocellular carcinoma, two cutaneous melanoma. Study results and caveats: Among patients with partial responses at 0.1-3.0 mg/kg, clonal expansion was among the lowest.

Looked up from germline, CDR1 is MGHRA and CDR2 is YSYEKL. The J segment lost 6 bases and the V segment lost 1 base, leaving 6 bases of the junction unmatched. The CDR3 length is 15 residues. The genes are TRBV4-1 and TRBJ2-7; TRBD2 agrees at 10 bases. The sequence was collected from an adult with an advanced solid tumor such as melanoma, head and neck, liver or kidney cancer. Source: CD4+ or CD8+ T cells sorted from blood, taken in a trial of the OX40 agonist ivuxolimab. CDR3 DNA sequence: TGCGCCAGCAGCCAAGGCCTAGCGGGGGCCGGCGAGCAGTACTTC. This translates into CASSQGLAGAGEQYF.